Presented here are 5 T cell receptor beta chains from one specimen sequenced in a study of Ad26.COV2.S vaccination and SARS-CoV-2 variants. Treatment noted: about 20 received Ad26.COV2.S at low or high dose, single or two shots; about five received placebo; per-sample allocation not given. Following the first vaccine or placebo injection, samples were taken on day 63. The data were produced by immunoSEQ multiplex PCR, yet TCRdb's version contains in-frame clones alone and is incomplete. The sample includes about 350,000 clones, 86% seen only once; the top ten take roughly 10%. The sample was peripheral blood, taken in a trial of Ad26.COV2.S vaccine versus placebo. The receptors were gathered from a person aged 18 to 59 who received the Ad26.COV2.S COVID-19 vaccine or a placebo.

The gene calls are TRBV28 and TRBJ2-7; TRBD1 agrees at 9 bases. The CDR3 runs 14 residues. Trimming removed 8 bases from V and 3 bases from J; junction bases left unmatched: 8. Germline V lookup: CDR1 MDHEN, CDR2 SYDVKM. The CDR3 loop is CASLGTGRGYEQYF. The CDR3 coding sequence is TGTGCCAGCTTGGGGACAGGGCGGGGCTACGAGCAGTACTTC.

CDR3 loop: CSAREGIGQYF. CDR3 in DNA: TGCAGTGCTAGAGAAGGGATAGGGCAGTACTTC. The V and J genes are TRBV20-1 and TRBJ2-7, with D unresolved. Germline CDR1 and CDR2: DFQATT and SNEGSKA (reference sequence). The CDR3 totals 11 residues. V was shortened by 0 bases and J by 9 bases, with 9 bases between the two germline ends.

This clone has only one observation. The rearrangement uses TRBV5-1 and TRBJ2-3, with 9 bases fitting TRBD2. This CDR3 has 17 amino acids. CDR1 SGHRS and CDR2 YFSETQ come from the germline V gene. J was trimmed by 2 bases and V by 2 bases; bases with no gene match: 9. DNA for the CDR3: TGCGCCAGCAGCTTAGGCCTAGCGGGACCATCCACAGATACGCAGTATTTT. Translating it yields CASSLGLAGPSTDTQYF.

The CDR3 spells CASSPSPGLAIKQYF. The CDR3 nucleotides read TGTGCCAGCAGCCCATCCCCCGGACTAGCGATAAAGCAGTACTTC. This chain links TRBV5-4 with TRBJ2-7, with TRBD2 matching 9 bases. Germline V lookup: CDR1 SGHNT, CDR2 YYREEE (reference sequence). CDR3 size: 15 residues. With V trimmed by 4 bases and J by 8 bases, 13 bases remained unmatched.

CDR3 protein: CASSINDRAQEAFF. The CDR3 DNA follows: TGTGCCAGCTCTATCAATGACAGGGCGCAGGAAGCTTTCTTT. This rearrangement joins TRBV18 to TRBJ1-1, with TRBD1 identical over 7 bases. This CDR3 has 14 amino acids. CDR1 is KGHSH and CDR2 is LQKENI in the germline V gene. V lost 6 bases, J lost 8 bases, and 12 bases stayed unmatched.